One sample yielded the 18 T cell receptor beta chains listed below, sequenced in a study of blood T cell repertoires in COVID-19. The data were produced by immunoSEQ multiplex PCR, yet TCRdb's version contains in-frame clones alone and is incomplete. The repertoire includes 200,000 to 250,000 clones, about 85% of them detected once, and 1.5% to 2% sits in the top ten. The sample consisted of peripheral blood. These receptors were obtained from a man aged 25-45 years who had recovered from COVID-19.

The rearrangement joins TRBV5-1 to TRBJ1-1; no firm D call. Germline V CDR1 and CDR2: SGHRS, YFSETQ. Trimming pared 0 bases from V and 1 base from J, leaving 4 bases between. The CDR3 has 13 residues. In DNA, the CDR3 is TGCGCCAGCAGCTTGGCCCAGAACACTGAAGCTTTCTTT. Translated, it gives CASSLAQNTEAFF.

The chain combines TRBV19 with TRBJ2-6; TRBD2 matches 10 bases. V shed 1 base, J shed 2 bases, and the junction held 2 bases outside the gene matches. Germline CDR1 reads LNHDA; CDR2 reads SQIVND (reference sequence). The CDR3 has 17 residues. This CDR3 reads CASSIASGGAGANVLTF. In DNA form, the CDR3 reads TGTGCCAGTAGTATAGCCAGCGGGGGGGCTGGGGCCAACGTCCTGACTTTC.

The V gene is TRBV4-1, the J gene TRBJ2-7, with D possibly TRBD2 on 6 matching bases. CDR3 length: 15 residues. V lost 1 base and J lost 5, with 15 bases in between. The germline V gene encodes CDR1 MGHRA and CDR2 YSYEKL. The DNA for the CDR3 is TGCGCCAGCAGCCAAGGCCCCCCTCTAGCGAACGAGCAGTACTTC. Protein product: CASSQGPPLANEQYF.

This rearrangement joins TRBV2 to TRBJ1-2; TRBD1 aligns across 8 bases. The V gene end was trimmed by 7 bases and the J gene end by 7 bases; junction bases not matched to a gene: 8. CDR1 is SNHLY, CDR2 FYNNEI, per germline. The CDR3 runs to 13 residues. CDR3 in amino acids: CASNPGQAGGYTF. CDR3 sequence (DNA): TGTGCCAGCAACCCGGGACAGGCAGGTGGCTACACCTTC.

DNA for the CDR3: TGTGCCAGCAGCTTGGGCGTCCCCAACACTGAAGCTTTCTTT. Encoded protein: CASSLGVPNTEAFF. The V gene is TRBV13, the J gene TRBJ1-1, with no clear D. CDR1 and CDR2 from the germline V gene are PRHDT and FYEKMQ (reference sequence). The CDR3 contains 14 residues. V was clipped by 3 bases and J by 2 bases, with 10 bases between them.

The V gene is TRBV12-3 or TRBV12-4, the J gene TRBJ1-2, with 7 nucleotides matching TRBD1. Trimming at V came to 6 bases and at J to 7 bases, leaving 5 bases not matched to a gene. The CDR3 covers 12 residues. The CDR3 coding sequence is TGTGCCAGCAGCCTATACAGGGGTGGCTACACCTTC. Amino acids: CASSLYRGGYTF.

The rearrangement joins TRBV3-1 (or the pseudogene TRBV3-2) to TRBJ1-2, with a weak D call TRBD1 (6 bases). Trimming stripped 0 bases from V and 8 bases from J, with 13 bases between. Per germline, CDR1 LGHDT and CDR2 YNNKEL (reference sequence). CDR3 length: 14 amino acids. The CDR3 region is CASSQDQGTVGYTF. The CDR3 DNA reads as TGTGCCAGCAGCCAAGACCAGGGGACGGTGGGCTACACCTTC.

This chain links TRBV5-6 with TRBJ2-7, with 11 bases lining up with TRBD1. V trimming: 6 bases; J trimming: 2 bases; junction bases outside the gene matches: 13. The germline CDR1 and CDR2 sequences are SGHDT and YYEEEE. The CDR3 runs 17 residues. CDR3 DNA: TGTGCCAGCACCGCATCCGGGCGGGGACAGGGGGCCTACGAGCAGTACGTC. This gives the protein CASTASGRGQGAYEQYV.

The CDR3, as DNA: TGTGCCAGTCTGAACACCGGGGAGCTGTTTTTT. Its protein is CASLNTGELFF. The chain employs TRBV2 and TRBJ2-2, with no clear D. The germline V gene encodes CDR1 SNHLY and CDR2 FYNNEI. This CDR3 contains 11 residues. V was clipped by 9 bases and J by 1 base, with 3 bases between them.

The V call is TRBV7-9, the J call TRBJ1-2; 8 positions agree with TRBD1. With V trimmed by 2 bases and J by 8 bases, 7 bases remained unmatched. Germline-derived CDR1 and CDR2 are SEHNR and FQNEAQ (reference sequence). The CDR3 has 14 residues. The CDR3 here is CASSLNNGQGGYTF. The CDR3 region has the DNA TGTGCCAGCAGCTTAAACAACGGACAGGGCGGCTACACCTTC.

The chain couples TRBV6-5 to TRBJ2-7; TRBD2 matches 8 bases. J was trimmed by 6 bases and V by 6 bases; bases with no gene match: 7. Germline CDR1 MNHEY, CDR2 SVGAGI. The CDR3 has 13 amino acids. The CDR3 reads CASSLGLAGEQYV. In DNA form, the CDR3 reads TGTGCCAGCAGCCTAGGACTAGCCGGCGAGCAGTACGTC.

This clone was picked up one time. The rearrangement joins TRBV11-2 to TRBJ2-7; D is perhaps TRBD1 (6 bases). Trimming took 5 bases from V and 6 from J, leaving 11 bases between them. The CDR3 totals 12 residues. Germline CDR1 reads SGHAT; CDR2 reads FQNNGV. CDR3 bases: TGTGCCAGCAGCCCAAACAGGGCCGAGCAGTACTTC. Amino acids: CASSPNRAEQYF.

The CDR3 coding sequence is TGCAGCGTTGGGGAGGGGGGGGTTCAGCCCCAGCATTTT. Protein sequence: CSVGEGGVQPQHF. This sequence joins TRBV29-1 and TRBJ1-5; D is perhaps TRBD1 (6 bases). Trimming left V 4 bases short and J 6 bases short, with 13 bases between. CDR1 SQVTM and CDR2 ANQGSEA come from the germline V gene. The CDR3 sequence is 13 residues long.

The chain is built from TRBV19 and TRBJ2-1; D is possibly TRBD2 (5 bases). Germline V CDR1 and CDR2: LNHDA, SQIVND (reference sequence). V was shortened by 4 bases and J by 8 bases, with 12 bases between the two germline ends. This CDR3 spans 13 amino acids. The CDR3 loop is CASSNDRGDEQFF. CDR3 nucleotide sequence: TGTGCCAGTAGTAATGATCGGGGAGATGAGCAGTTCTTC.

The CDR3 DNA sequence: TGTGCCAGCAGCCCCCAGGACACTGAAGCTTTCTTT. Translated, it gives CASSPQDTEAFF. The chain employs TRBV7-9 and TRBJ1-1; no firm D call. Germline CDR1 SEHNR, CDR2 FQNEAQ (reference sequence). CDR3 length equals 12 residues. V lost 5 bases to trimming and J lost 3 bases, with 7 bases between them. Full variable domain (outside the CDR3, taken from reference TRBV7-9 and TRBJ1-1): DTGVSQNPRHKITKRGQNVTFRCDPISEHNRLYWYRQTLGQGPEFLTYFQNEAQLEKSRLLSDRFSAERPKGSFSTLEIQRTEQGDSAMYLCASSPQDTEAFFGQGTRLTVV.

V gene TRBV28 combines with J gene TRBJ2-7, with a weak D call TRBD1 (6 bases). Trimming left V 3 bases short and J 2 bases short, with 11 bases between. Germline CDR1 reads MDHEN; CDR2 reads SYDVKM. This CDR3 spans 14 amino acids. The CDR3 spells CASSFPNRAYEQYF. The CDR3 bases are TGTGCCAGCAGTTTCCCTAACAGGGCCTACGAGCAGTACTTC.

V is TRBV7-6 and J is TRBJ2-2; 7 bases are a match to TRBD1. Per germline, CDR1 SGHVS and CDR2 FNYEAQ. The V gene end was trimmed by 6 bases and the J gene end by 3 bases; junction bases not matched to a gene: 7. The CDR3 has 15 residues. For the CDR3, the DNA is TGTGCCAGCAGGGCCGGGACAGAGGACACCGGGGAGCTGTTTTTT. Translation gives CASRAGTEDTGELFF.

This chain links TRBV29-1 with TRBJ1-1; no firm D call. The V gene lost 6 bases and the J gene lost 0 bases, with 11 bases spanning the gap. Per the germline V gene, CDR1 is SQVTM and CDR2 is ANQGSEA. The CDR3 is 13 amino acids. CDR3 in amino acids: CSVVDDMNTEAFF. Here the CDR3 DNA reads TGCAGCGTCGTAGACGACATGAACACTGAAGCTTTCTTT.